This section outlines one T cell receptor beta chain sequence together with its context. There are 15 residues in the CDR3. Germline V gene lookup returns CDR1 SGHRS and CDR2 YFSETQ. V lost 2 bases and J 3 bases, leaving 14 bases between the germline ends. The protocol was immunoSEQ multiplex PCR, while the TCRdb copy is restricted to in-frame clones and leaves out a portion. Counted here are just under 5,000 clones, 65% to 80% occurring once; the ten biggest clones make up under 14%. This specimen comes from a study of immune evolution from preneoplasia to lung adenocarcinoma. This clonotype was obtained from a person aged 70 to 79 with lung adenocarcinoma. The chain has TRBV5-1 and TRBJ1-1; a weak D match, TRBD1 (6 bases). The sample comprised FFPE minimally invasive lung adenocarcinoma tissue. The CDR3 DNA sequence: TGCGCCAGCAGCTTTCAGGGGCGGGGGGACACTGAAGCTTTCTTT. This sequence encodes CASSFQGRGDTEAFF.